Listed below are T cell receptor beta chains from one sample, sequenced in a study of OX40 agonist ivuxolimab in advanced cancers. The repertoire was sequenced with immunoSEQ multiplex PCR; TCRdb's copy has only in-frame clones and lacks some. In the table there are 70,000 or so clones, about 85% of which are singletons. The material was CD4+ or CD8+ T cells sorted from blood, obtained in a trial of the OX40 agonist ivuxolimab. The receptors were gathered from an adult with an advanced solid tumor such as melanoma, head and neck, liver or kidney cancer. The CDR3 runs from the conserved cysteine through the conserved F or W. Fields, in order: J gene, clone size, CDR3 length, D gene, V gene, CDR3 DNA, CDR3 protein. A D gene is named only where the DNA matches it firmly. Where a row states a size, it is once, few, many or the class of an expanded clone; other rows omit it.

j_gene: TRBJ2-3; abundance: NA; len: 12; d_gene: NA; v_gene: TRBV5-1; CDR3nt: TGCGCCAGCAGCTTGTCTACAGATACGCAGTATTTT; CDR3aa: CASSLSTDTQYF
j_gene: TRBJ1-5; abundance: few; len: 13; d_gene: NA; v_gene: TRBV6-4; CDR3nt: TGTGCCAGCAGTGTCCAGGTGGACCAGCCCCAGCATTTT; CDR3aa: CASSVQVDQPQHF
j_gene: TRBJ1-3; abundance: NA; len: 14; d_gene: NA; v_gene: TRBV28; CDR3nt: TGTGCCAGCACATGGGGCGGCTCTGGAAACACCATATATTTT; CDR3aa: CASTWGGSGNTIYF
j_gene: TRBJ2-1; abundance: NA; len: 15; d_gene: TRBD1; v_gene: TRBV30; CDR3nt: TGTGCCTGGAGTGCGGGACAGCCAACCTACAATGAGCAGTTCTTC; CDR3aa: CAWSAGQPTYNEQFF
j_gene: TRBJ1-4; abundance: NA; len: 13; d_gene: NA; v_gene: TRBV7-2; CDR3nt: TGTGCCAGCAGCTTAGGAGGGAAAGAAAAACTGTTTTTT; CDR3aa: CASSLGGKEKLFF
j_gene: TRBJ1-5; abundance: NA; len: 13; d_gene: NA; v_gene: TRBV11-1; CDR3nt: TGTGCCAGCAGCGAGGGTTTGCGACAGCCCCAGCATTTT; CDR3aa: CASSEGLRQPQHF
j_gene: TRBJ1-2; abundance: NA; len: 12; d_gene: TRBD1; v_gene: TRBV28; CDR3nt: TGTGCCAGCAGGGAGACAGGGGTAGGCTACACCTTC; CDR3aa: CASRETGVGYTF
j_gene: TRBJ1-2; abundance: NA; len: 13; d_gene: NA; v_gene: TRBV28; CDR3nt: TGTGCCAGCAGGGATCTCGACCGTCGAGGCTACACCTTC; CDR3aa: CASRDLDRRGYTF
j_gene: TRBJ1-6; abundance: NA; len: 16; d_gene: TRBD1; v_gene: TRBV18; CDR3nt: TGTGCCAGCTCACGATCCAGACAGGGGGAATATTCACCCCTCCACTTT; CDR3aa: CASSRSRQGEYSPLHF
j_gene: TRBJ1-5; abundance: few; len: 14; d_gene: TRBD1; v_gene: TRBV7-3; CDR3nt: TGTGCCAGCAGCATTCGCGAGGGACAGACCCCCCAGCATTTT; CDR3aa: CASSIREGQTPQHF
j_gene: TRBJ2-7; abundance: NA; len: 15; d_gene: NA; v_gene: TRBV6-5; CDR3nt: TGTGCCAGCAAAGAGCACTCGGACAGCTCCTACGAGCAGTACTTC; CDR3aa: CASKEHSDSSYEQYF
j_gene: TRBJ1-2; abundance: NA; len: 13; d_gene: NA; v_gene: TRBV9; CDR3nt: TGTGCCAGCAGCGAGACAGTTAACTATGGCTACACCTTC; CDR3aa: CASSETVNYGYTF
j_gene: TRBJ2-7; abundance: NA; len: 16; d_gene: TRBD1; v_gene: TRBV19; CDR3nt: TGTGCCAGTAGTAAAACAAGGACAGGGAACTTCTACGAGCAGTACTTC; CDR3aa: CASSKTRTGNFYEQYF
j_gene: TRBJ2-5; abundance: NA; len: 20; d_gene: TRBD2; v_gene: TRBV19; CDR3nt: TGTGCCAGTAGGGCCTATTCGGGACTAGCGGGAGCGGCCCCCCAAGAGACCCAGTACTTC; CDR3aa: CASRAYSGLAGAAPQETQYF
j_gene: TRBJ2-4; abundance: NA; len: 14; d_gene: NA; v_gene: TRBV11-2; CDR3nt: TGTGCCAGCAGCCAACTGGGGGCCAAAAACATTCAGTACTTC; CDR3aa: CASSQLGAKNIQYF
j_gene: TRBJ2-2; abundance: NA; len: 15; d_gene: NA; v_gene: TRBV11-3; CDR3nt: TGTGCCAGCAGCTTACCCCGGCCCGTAGCCGGGGAGCTGTTTTTT; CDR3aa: CASSLPRPVAGELFF
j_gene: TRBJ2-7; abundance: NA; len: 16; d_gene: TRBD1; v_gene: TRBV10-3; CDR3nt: TGTGCCATCAGTGACCCCCGGACAGGCAGCTCCTACGAGCAGTACTTC; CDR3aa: CAISDPRTGSSYEQYF
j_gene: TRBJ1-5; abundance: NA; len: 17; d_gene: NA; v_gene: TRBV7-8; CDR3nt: TGTGCCAGCAGCTTAACCATCAGATCGTCAAGAGATCAGCCCCAGCATTTT; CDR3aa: CASSLTIRSSRDQPQHF
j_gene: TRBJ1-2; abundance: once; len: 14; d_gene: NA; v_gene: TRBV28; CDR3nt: TGTGCCAGCAGTTTCCCCGGCGGGCTTAGCGGCTACACCTTC; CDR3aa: CASSFPGGLSGYTF
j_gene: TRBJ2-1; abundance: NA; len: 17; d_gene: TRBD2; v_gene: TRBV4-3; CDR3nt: TGCGCCAGCAGCCCGTCCCGGGGGGGGCAGTTGGACAATGAGCAGTTCTTC; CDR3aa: CASSPSRGGQLDNEQFF
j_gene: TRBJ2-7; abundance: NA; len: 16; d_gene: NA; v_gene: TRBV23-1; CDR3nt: TGCGCCAGCAGTCAATCGAGTCAGGCCACCCCCTACGAGCAGTACTTC; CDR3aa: CASSQSSQATPYEQYF
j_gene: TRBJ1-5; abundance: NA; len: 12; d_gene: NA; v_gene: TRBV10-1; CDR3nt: TGCGCCAGCAGTGAAGGCAATCAGCCCCAGCATTTT; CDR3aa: CASSEGNQPQHF
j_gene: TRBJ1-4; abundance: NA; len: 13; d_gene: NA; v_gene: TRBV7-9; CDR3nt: TGTGCCAGCAGCTTAGCGCAAGGGGGAGAACTGTTTTTT; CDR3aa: CASSLAQGGELFF
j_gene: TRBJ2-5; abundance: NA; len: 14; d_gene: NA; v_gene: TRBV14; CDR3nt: TGTGCCAGCAGCCAAGTCCGACGGATAGAGACCCAGTACTTC; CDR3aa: CASSQVRRIETQYF
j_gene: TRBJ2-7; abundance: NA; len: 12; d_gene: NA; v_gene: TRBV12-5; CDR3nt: TGTGCTAGTGGTTGGGGACGGGACGAGCAGTACTTC; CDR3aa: CASGWGRDEQYF
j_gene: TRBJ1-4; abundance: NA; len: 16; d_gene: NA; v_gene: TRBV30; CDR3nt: TGTGCCTGGAGTCTACCGGGGGGGTGGAATAATGAAAAACTGTTTTTT; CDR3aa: CAWSLPGGWNNEKLFF
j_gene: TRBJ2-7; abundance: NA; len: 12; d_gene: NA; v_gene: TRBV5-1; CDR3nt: TGCGCCAGCAGCCCCGGAACCTACGAGCAGTACTTC; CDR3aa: CASSPGTYEQYF
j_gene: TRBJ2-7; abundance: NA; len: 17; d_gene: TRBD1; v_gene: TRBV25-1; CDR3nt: TGTGCCAGCAGTTTCAACGCCAGGACAGGGGGCTCCTACGAGCAGTACTTC; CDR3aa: CASSFNARTGGSYEQYF
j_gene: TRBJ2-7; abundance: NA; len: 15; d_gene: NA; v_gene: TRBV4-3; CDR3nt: TGCGCCAGCAGCCAAGAACCCAGCAACGGCTACGAGCAGTACTTC; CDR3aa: CASSQEPSNGYEQYF
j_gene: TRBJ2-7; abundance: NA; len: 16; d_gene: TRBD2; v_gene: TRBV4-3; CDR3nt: TGCGCCAGCAGCCAAGAGTGGCCTAGCGGGAACTACGAGCAGTACTTC; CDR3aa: CASSQEWPSGNYEQYF
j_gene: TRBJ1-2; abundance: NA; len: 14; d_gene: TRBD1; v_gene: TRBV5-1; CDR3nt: TGCGCCAGCAGCTGGAACAGGGGGGACTATGGCTACACCTTC; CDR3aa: CASSWNRGDYGYTF
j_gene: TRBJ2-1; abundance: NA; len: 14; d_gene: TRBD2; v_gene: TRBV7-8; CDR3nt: TGTGCCAGCAGCCCTCGGACTAGAACCAATGAGCAGTTCTTC; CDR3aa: CASSPRTRTNEQFF
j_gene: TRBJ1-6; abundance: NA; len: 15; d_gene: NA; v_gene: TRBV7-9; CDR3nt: TGTGCCAGCAGCCTAATGGGCGGGCCCAATTCACCCCTCCACTTT; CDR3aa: CASSLMGGPNSPLHF
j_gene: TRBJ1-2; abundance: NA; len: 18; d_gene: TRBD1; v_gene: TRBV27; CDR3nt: TGTGCCAGCAGTCCCCTCGGACGGGGGGACAGGGCCCTCTATGGCTACACCTTC; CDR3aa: CASSPLGRGDRALYGYTF
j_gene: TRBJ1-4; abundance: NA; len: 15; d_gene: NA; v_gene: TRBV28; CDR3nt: TGTGCCAGCAGGGCCCGGACAGCTCTTAATGAAAAACTGTTTTTT; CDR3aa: CASRARTALNEKLFF
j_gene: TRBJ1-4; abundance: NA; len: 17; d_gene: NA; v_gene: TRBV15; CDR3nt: TGTGCCACCAGCCTTAGTGGACGGGGAAGGTCGAATGAAAAACTGTTTTTT; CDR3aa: CATSLSGRGRSNEKLFF
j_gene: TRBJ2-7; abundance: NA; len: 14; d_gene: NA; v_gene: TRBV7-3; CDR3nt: TGTGCCAGCAGCTTACAGGGAGGTACCTACGAGCAGTACTTC; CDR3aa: CASSLQGGTYEQYF
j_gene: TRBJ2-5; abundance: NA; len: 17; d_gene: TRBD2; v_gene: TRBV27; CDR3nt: TGTGCCAGCAGACTGGGGGGGGGTGGCGGGAGACAGGAGACCCAGTACTTC; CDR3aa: CASRLGGGGGRQETQYF
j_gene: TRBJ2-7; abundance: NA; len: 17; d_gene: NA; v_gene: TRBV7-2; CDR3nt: TGTGCCAGCAGCCAAGTGTCGTTCGGCCTGAGCTCCTACGAGCAGTACTTC; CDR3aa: CASSQVSFGLSSYEQYF